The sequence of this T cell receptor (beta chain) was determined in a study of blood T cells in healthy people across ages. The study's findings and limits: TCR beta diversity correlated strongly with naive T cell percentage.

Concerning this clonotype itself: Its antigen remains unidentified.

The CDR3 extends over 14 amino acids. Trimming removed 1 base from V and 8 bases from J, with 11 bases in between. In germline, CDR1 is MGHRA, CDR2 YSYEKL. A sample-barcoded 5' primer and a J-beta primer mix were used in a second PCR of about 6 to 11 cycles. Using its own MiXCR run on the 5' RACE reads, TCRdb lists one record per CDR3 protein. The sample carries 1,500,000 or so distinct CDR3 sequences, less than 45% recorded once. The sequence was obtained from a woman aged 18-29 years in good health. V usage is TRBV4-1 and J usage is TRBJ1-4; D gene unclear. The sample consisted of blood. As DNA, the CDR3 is TGCGCCAGCAGCCAAGTCCGGACTGGAGAAAAACTGTTTTTT. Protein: CASSQVRTGEKLFF.